The 30 T cell receptor beta chains below come from one sample, sequenced in a study of monozygotic twins with inflammatory bowel disease. Each CDR3 protein gets one entry in TCRdb, which reprocessed the 5' RACE reads and gives no DNA. The sample has a few hundred thousand distinct CDR3 sequences. Sequenced: blood. The receptors were gathered from a human donor with ulcerative colitis or Crohn's disease, or a healthy co-twin of an affected twin (not recorded which).

This rearrangement joins TRBV11-2 to TRBJ2-4. Germline V gives CDR1 SGHAT, CDR2 FQNNGV. The CDR3 is 18 amino acids. This CDR3 reads CASSLVRRSRLAKNIQYF.

This chain links TRBV6-2 or TRBV6-3 with TRBJ2-3; the TCRdb call, TRBD1, lacks DNA for checking. This CDR3 contains 15 residues. In germline, CDR1 is MNHEY, CDR2 SVGEGT. This chain's CDR3 is CASSLQGLMADTQYF.

The chain uses TRBV6-2 or TRBV6-3 and TRBJ1-4. The CDR3 has 13 residues. Per germline, CDR1 MNHEY and CDR2 SVGEGT. The CDR3 protein is CASSPADLEKLFF.

This sequence joins TRBV7-8 and TRBJ1-1. CDR1 SGHVS and CDR2 FQNEAQ come from the germline V gene. CDR3 length equals 15 residues. The CDR3 loop reads CASSFYRGGLPEAFF.

The rearrangement joins TRBV20-1 to TRBJ2-3; TCRdb lists TRBD2, though no DNA is available to test this call. This CDR3 contains 14 residues. Germline CDR1 and CDR2: DFQATT and SNEGSKA (reference sequence). The CDR3 loop is CSSTSGGVGDTQYF.

The chain is built from TRBV7-1 and TRBJ1-5; TCRdb names TRBD1, which stays unverified in the absence of DNA. TRBV7-1 belongs to the ORF category, with a function that is uncertain. This CDR3 has 22 residues. The CDR3 sequence is CASSSRHGATGAVPYSNQPQHF.

This chain links TRBV12-3 or TRBV12-4 with TRBJ2-5; TCRdb designates TRBD1, a call that cannot be tested without DNA. The CDR3 is 13 residues long. The CDR3 is CASSPGRRETQYF.

The chain has TRBV7-3 and TRBJ2-1; TCRdb returns TRBD1, unconfirmable since there is no DNA. Germline values: CDR1 SGHTA, CDR2 FQGTGA. The CDR3 spans 13 residues. CDR3 amino acids: CASSPGQGLVQFF.

The rearrangement links TRBV12-3 or TRBV12-4 to TRBJ1-3; the D call of TRBD1 rests on TCRdb alone, since no DNA is present to check it. This CDR3 comprises 16 residues. The CDR3 loop is CASSPSFVRARNTIYF.

The rearrangement uses TRBV24-1 and TRBJ2-3; TCRdb's D call of TRBD2 is untestable without DNA. Germline lookup yields CDR1 KGHDR and CDR2 SFDVKD. There are 16 residues in the CDR3. CDR3 in amino acids: CATSPRASSSTDTQYF.

The rearrangement links TRBV6-2 or TRBV6-3 to TRBJ1-2; TCRdb's assignment of TRBD1 cannot be checked, as there is no DNA. Germline V CDR1 and CDR2: MNHEY, SVGEGT. The CDR3 loop spans 14 amino acids. CDR3 in amino acids: CASSLALGADGYTF.

The chain's CDR3 is CASSTRDSPYNEQFF. This chain uses TRBV7-8 with TRBJ2-1; TCRdb selects TRBD2, and the lack of DNA leaves this call unchecked. The CDR3 runs 15 residues. In germline, CDR1 is SGHVS, CDR2 FQNEAQ.

V is TRBV10-3 and J is TRBJ2-3; with no DNA, the TCRdb D assignment of TRBD2 cannot be verified. CDR1 and CDR2 from the germline V gene are ENHRY and SYGVKD. CDR3 length: 14 amino acids. The CDR3 region is CAISDRGGPDTQYF.

This CDR3 is CASSPKISSYEQYF. V and J are TRBV12-3 or TRBV12-4 and TRBJ2-7. The CDR3 is 14 residues long.

The chain joins TRBV19 to TRBJ1-1; there is no DNA to check the TCRdb D call of TRBD1. Germline-derived CDR1 and CDR2 are LNHDA and SQIVND (reference sequence). There are 14 residues in the CDR3. This chain's CDR3 is CASSIRVGNTEAFF.

CDR3 amino acids: CASSLVPGQRNPNYGYTF. The chain uses TRBV5-5 and TRBJ1-2; the D gene TCRdb calls, TRBD1, cannot be checked with no DNA. This CDR3 region has 18 residues. Germline V gene data show CDR1 as SGHKS and CDR2 as YYEKEE (reference sequence).

This chain links TRBV30 with TRBJ1-1. CDR1 is GTSNPN, CDR2 SVGIG, per germline (reference sequence). The CDR3 has 12 amino acids. The CDR3 here is CAWSASYTEAFF.

The rearrangement joins TRBV19 to TRBJ2-1; TCRdb names TRBD2, which stays unverified in the absence of DNA. The CDR3 consists of 13 residues. Germline lookup yields CDR1 LNHDA and CDR2 SQIVND (reference sequence). The CDR3 sequence is CASSMWGLAGSFF.

The V call is TRBV5-1, the J call TRBJ2-1; the TCRdb call, TRBD1, lacks DNA for checking. Germline V gene lookup returns CDR1 SGHRS and CDR2 YFSETQ. The CDR3 is made up of 13 amino acids. The CDR3 reads CASRTGVDNEQFF. Filled out from reference TRBV5-1 and TRBJ2-1, the complete variable domain reads KAGVTQTPRYLIKTRGQQVTLSCSPISGHRSVSWYQQTPGQGLQFLFEYFSETQRNKGNFPGRFSGRQFSNSRSEMNVSTLELGDSALYLCASRTGVDNEQFFGPGTRLTVL.

The V call is TRBV4-3, the J call TRBJ2-2; no DNA is available, so the TRBD1 call from TCRdb remains unchecked. The CDR3 extends over 17 amino acids. From germline, CDR1 is LGHNA and CDR2 YSLEER. The CDR3: CASSQVLPLGGRGELFF.

The V call is TRBV5-4, the J call TRBJ1-2. CDR1 is SGHNT and CDR2 is YYREEE in the germline V gene (reference sequence). The CDR3 runs to 14 residues. This CDR3 is CASSLKNGPWGYTF.

This rearrangement joins TRBV4-1 to TRBJ2-3; the TCRdb call, TRBD1, lacks DNA for checking. Germline V lookup: CDR1 MGHRA, CDR2 YSYEKL. The CDR3 covers 15 residues. The CDR3 protein is CASSQRLGTPDTQYF.

The gene calls are TRBV5-1 and TRBJ2-3; lacking DNA, the TRBD1 call made by TCRdb goes unchecked. The CDR3 is made up of 15 amino acids. Germline V CDR1 and CDR2: SGHRS, YFSETQ. CDR3 in amino acids: CASSPGTGYTDTQYF.

The J gene is TRBJ2-1, the V gene TRBV28. CDR1 and CDR2 (germline): MDHEN, SYDVKM. This CDR3 has 11 amino acids. CDR3 sequence reads: CASSLTQTQFF.

The chain recombines TRBV20-1 with TRBJ2-7. Germline V gene sequence: CDR1 DFQATT, CDR2 SNEGSKA (reference sequence). The CDR3 extends over 13 amino acids. The CDR3 region is CSASGMPFYEQYF.

V and J are TRBV20-1 and TRBJ2-3. Germline values: CDR1 DFQATT, CDR2 SNEGSKA (reference sequence). The CDR3 is 12 amino acids. The CDR3 loop is CSARVSTDTQYF.

This chain links TRBV20-1 with TRBJ2-5; TCRdb lists TRBD1, though no DNA is available to test this call. The CDR3 runs 13 residues. From germline, CDR1 is DFQATT and CDR2 SNEGSKA (reference sequence). The CDR3 here is CSAGQGGQETQYF.

V usage is TRBV7-2 and J usage is TRBJ1-2. The CDR3 totals 12 residues. Germline V CDR1 and CDR2: SGHTA, FQGNSA. CDR3 sequence: CASSLMPYGYTF.

This chain uses TRBV4-3 with TRBJ2-1; TCRdb's D gene call, TRBD2, goes unchecked for lack of DNA. The CDR3 is made up of 16 amino acids. The V gene's germline CDR1 is LGHNA and CDR2 YSLEER. This CDR3 is CASSQDGLAGENEQFF.

The rearrangement joins TRBV5-4 to TRBJ2-1; lacking DNA, the TRBD1 call made by TCRdb goes unchecked. The CDR3 extends over 22 amino acids. Germline CDR1 is SGHNT and CDR2 is YYREEE (reference sequence). The CDR3: CASSLAWVVGTYMLSSYNEQFF.